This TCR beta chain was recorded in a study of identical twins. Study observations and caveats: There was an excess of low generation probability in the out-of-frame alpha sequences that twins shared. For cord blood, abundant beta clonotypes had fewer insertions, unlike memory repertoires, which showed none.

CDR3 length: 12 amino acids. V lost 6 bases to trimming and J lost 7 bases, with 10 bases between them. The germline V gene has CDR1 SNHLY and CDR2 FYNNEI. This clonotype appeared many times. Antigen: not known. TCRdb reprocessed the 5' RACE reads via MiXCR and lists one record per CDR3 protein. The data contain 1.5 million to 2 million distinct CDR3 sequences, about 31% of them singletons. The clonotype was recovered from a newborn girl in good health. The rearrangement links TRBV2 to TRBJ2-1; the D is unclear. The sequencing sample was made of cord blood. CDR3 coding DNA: TGTGCCAGCAGGGCTTCGATAAATGAGCAGTTCTTC. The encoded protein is CASRASINEQFF.